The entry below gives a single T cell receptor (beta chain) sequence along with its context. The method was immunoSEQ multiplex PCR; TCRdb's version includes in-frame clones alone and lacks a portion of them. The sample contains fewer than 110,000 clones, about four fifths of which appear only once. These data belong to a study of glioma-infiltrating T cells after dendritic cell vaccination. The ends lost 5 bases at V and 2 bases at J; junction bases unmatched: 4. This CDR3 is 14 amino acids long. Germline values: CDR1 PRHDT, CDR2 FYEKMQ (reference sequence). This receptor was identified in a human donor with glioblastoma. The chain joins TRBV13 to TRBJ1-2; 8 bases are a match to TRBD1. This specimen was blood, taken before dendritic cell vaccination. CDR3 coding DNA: TGTGCCAGCAGCGACGGGACAGGCAACTATGGCTACACCTTC. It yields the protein CASSDGTGNYGYTF.